The 10 T cell receptor beta chains reported below all come from one sample, sequenced in a study of control samples from healthy donors and cancer patients. Clones were read by immunoSEQ multiplex PCR, and TCRdb kept only the in-frame ones, dropping some. Of some 130,000 clones listed, about 92% are singletons. What was sequenced was blood. The receptor set was obtained from a woman in her 50s in good health.

This clone was picked up a small number of times. The chain employs TRBV5-5 and TRBJ2-3, with D perhaps TRBD2 (5 bases). CDR1 SGHKS and CDR2 YYEKEE come from the germline V gene (reference sequence). The length of the CDR3 is 17 residues. Trimming took off 4 bases at V and 3 bases at J, with 21 bases between the two ends. This CDR3 is CASSPTLAPTFTDTQYF. CDR3 nucleotides: TGTGCCAGCAGCCCGACGCTAGCTCCTACTTTTACAGATACGCAGTATTTT.

The chain links TRBV2 to TRBJ2-5, with a tentative D call TRBD1 (5 bases). The CDR3 length is 13 residues. Germline values: CDR1 SNHLY, CDR2 FYNNEI. The V end was cut by 7 bases, the J end by 5 bases, with 14 bases between. The CDR3: CASKFSGMETQYF. The CDR3 DNA reads as TGTGCCAGCAAGTTCTCAGGGATGGAGACCCAGTACTTC.

The chain couples TRBV29-1 to TRBJ1-2; TRBD1 agrees at 7 bases. This CDR3 spans 10 amino acids. The ends lost 5 bases at V and 6 bases at J; junction bases unmatched: 0. CDR1 is SQVTM, CDR2 ANQGSEA, per germline. The CDR3 DNA reads as TGCAGCGTTACAGGGGATGGCTACACCTTC. As protein: CSVTGDGYTF.

The chain employs TRBV14 and TRBJ1-5, with D possibly matching TRBD1 (5 bases). The CDR3 covers 13 residues. The germline CDR1 and CDR2 sequences are SGHDN and FVKESK. V lost 5 bases and J lost 2, with 7 bases in between. The CDR3 is CASSRDGNQPQHF. The CDR3, as DNA: TGTGCCAGCAGCAGGGACGGCAATCAGCCCCAGCATTTT.

V gene TRBV2 combines with J gene TRBJ2-2; 10 bases line up with TRBD2. The CDR3 sequence is 16 residues long. The trim removed 3 bases at V and 5 bases at J, leaving 6 bases unmatched. Germline CDR1 SNHLY, CDR2 FYNNEI. The CDR3 sequence is CASSDPSGRVTGELFF. The CDR3 bases are TGTGCCAGCAGTGATCCTAGCGGGAGAGTAACCGGGGAGCTGTTTTTT.

Here the CDR3 DNA reads TGTGCCAGCAGCCAAGCAGGGACGTACAATGAGCAGTTCTTC. Its protein is CASSQAGTYNEQFF. V and J are TRBV3-1 (or the pseudogene TRBV3-2) and TRBJ2-1, with D perhaps TRBD1 or TRBD2 (5 bases each). V shed 1 base and J shed 4 bases, with 8 bases lying between them. The germline CDR1 and CDR2 sequences are LGHDT and YNNKEL (reference sequence). This CDR3 is built from 14 residues.

The rearrangement uses TRBV2 and TRBJ2-1, with D tentatively TRBD2 (5 bases). CDR1 and CDR2 (germline): SNHLY, FYNNEI. V lost 8 bases, J lost 8 bases, and 10 bases lay in between. The CDR3 is made up of 11 amino acids. The CDR3 sequence: CASGELYEQFF. The DNA for the CDR3 is TGTGCCAGCGGGGAGCTTTATGAGCAGTTCTTC.

This sequence joins TRBV10-3 and TRBJ1-2; possible D gene TRBD1, 6 bases. Germline-derived CDR1 and CDR2 are ENHRY and SYGVKD. Trimming removed 5 bases at V and 6 bases at J, with 10 bases between. The CDR3 runs 12 residues. As DNA, the CDR3 is TGTGCCATCAGTTTACAGGGCGATGGCTACACCTTC. Protein: CAISLQGDGYTF.

This clone was seen a handful of times. V usage is TRBV28 and J usage is TRBJ1-5; the D gene is possibly TRBD1 (6 bases). Per the germline V gene, CDR1 is MDHEN and CDR2 is SYDVKM. The CDR3 sequence is 16 residues long. Deletions cut 5 bases from V and 9 bases from J, with 23 bases between. DNA of the CDR3: TGTGCCAGCAGTCAACCTCGGTGGCAGGGGTCATGGCCCCAGCATTTT. It codes for CASSQPRWQGSWPQHF.

The CDR3 DNA sequence: TGTGCCAGCAGCTCGCGGGGACAGGGGATATTGGAGACCCAGTACTTC. Residues: CASSSRGQGILETQYF. The V gene is TRBV7-2, the J gene TRBJ2-5; 10 nucleotides match TRBD1. Germline-derived CDR1 and CDR2 are SGHTA and FQGNSA. V was clipped by 4 bases and J by 5 bases; unmatched bases: 10. This CDR3 comprises 16 residues.